The 21 T cell receptor beta chains given below trace back to one sample, sequenced in a study of T cell repertoires in cytomegalovirus infection. Each CDR3 protein gets one entry after TCRdb re-called the reads with MiXCR. The sample records 570,000 or so distinct CDR3 sequences, approximately 40% being singletons. Their recognized antigens are unknown. The source material was cultured PBMCs, sampled from culture after CMV antigen stimulation. The source of these receptors is a human donor in good health (CMV status not recorded). Some clones in this sample may be carry-over from other donors' samples.

The chain recombines TRBV27 with TRBJ1-3; no clear D. This CDR3 contains 13 residues. The V gene lost 6 bases and the J gene lost 4 bases, with 10 bases spanning the gap. Germline V gene data show CDR1 as MNHEY and CDR2 as SMNVEV (reference sequence). CDR3 protein: CASSWAPGNTIYF. CDR3 DNA: TGTGCCAGCAGCTGGGCCCCCGGAAACACCATATATTTT.

The rearrangement links TRBV18 to TRBJ1-1; D may be TRBD1 (6 bases). The CDR3 totals 13 residues. V lost 4 bases, J lost 3 bases, and 9 bases lay in between. The germline V gene encodes CDR1 KGHSH and CDR2 LQKENI. CDR3 coding DNA: TGTGCCAGCTCACTGAACAGGGACACTGAAGCTTTCTTT. Its protein product is CASSLNRDTEAFF.

The chain recombines TRBV6-5 with TRBJ2-5, with TRBD2 identical over 12 bases. The CDR3 spans 15 residues. V was pared by 6 bases and J by 5 bases, with 7 bases of the junction left unmatched. Germline CDR1 reads MNHEY; CDR2 reads SVGAGI. CDR3 DNA: TGTGCCAGCAGGTCGACTAGCGGGGGCGGTGAGACCCAGTACTTC. As protein: CASRSTSGGGETQYF.

A few counts support this clonotype. The chain uses TRBV7-2 and TRBJ2-1, with TRBD2 matching over 11 bases. CDR1 is SGHTA and CDR2 is FQGNSA in the germline V gene. J lost 5 bases, V lost 3 bases, and 3 bases had no gene match. This CDR3 is 15 amino acids long. CDR3 sequence: CASSFSGRADNEQFF. The CDR3 DNA reads as TGTGCCAGCAGCTTTAGCGGGAGGGCAGACAATGAGCAGTTCTTC. Filled out from reference TRBV7-2 and TRBJ2-1, the complete variable domain reads GAGVSQSPSNKVTEKGKDVELRCDPISGHTALYWYRQSLGQGLEFLIYFQGNSAPDKSGLPSDRFSAERTGGSVSTLTIQRTQQEDSAVYLCASSFSGRADNEQFFGPGTRLTVL.

The chain is built from TRBV7-2 and TRBJ2-4; possibly TRBD1 or TRBD2 for D (6 bases each). The CDR3 has 16 amino acids. The V and J ends lost 4 bases and 1 base respectively, with 14 bases between them. Germline V gene data show CDR1 as SGHTA and CDR2 as FQGNSA. CDR3 amino acids: CASSWTGAYAKNIQYF. The DNA for the CDR3 is TGTGCCAGCAGCTGGACGGGGGCCTATGCCAAAAACATTCAGTACTTC.

Many counts were recorded for this clonotype. The chain joins TRBV7-2 to TRBJ2-5; a weak D match, TRBD1 (5 bases). This CDR3 contains 14 residues. CDR1 is SGHTA, CDR2 FQGNSA, per germline. The V and J ends lost 0 bases and 1 base respectively, with 6 bases between them. The CDR3 DNA follows: TGTGCCAGCAGCTTAGCCAGGGCCCAAGAGACCCAGTACTTC. It codes for CASSLARAQETQYF.

The chain has TRBV12-3 or TRBV12-4 and TRBJ2-3; unclear D gene. This CDR3 is 13 amino acids long. V dropped 6 bases and J dropped 6 bases, with 13 bases sitting between them. CDR3: CASSPPVEDTQYF. CDR3 in DNA: TGTGCCAGCAGCCCACCCGTAGAGGATACGCAGTATTTT.

V and J are TRBV4-3 and TRBJ1-3; D unresolved. V lost 1 base, J lost 0 bases, and 7 bases lay in between. This CDR3 has 15 residues. Germline CDR1 is LGHNA and CDR2 is YSLEER. The CDR3 protein is CASSQVLSSGNTIYF. CDR3 DNA sequence: TGCGCCAGCAGCCAAGTTCTCTCCTCTGGAAACACCATATATTTT.

The sample holds many counts of this clonotype. The J gene is TRBJ2-5, the V gene TRBV7-2; D is possibly TRBD2 (7 bases). The CDR3 contains 15 residues. Germline V gene lookup returns CDR1 SGHTA and CDR2 FQGNSA. Trimming removed 3 bases from V and 2 bases from J, with 13 bases in between. CDR3 sequence reads: CASSLGGGGQETQYF. CDR3 nucleotide sequence: TGTGCCAGCAGCTTGGGAGGGGGAGGGCAAGAGACCCAGTACTTC.

This clonotype was detected once. The chain is built from TRBV20-1 and TRBJ2-5, with 11 bases fitting TRBD1. Germline values: CDR1 DFQATT, CDR2 SNEGSKA (reference sequence). The CDR3 sequence is 14 residues long. J gave up 5 bases and V 4 bases, and 6 bases lay outside the gene matches. CDR3 residues: CSAIRTGGTETQYF. The CDR3 DNA follows: TGCAGTGCTATTAGGACAGGGGGCACGGAGACCCAGTACTTC.

The chain is built from TRBV10-3 and TRBJ2-1, with a possible D match to TRBD2 (5 bases). This CDR3 is built from 13 residues. Trimming stripped 7 bases from V and 2 bases from J, with 9 bases between. Germline V gives CDR1 ENHRY, CDR2 SYGVKD. The CDR3 coding sequence is TGTGCCATCAATGGACTGGCCTACAATGAGCAGTTCTTC. Residues: CAINGLAYNEQFF.

The V and J genes are TRBV20-1 and TRBJ1-1; TRBD1 is a possible D gene (5 bases). Germline V gives CDR1 DFQATT, CDR2 SNEGSKA (reference sequence). The V gene lost 1 base and the J gene lost 7 bases, with 16 bases spanning the gap. The CDR3 has 14 residues. CDR3 amino acids: CSARVLAGLGEAFF. The CDR3 DNA sequence: TGCAGTGCTAGAGTCCTTGCGGGGCTTGGTGAAGCTTTCTTT.

This chain uses TRBV7-9 with TRBJ2-3; TRBD2 is a possible D gene (6 bases). Trimming left V 7 bases short and J 4 bases short, with 30 bases between. The CDR3 has 19 amino acids. The germline V gene encodes CDR1 SEHNR and CDR2 FQNEAQ (reference sequence). The CDR3 bases are TGTGCCAGCACCCCCCAACCGGGACTTCGGCCCCTTGTCGCAGATACGCAGTATTTT. Amino acids: CASTPQPGLRPLVADTQYF.

V and J are TRBV7-2 and TRBJ1-2; unclear D gene. This CDR3 has 15 amino acids. V lost 4 bases and J 4 bases, leaving 16 bases between the germline ends. Germline loops: CDR1 SGHTA, CDR2 FQGNSA. CDR3 in DNA: TGTGCCAGCAGCTCAGACTTGACGGGGTTCTATGGCTACACCTTC. The encoded protein is CASSSDLTGFYGYTF.

This chain joins TRBV4-2 and TRBJ1-2; D is ambiguous. Per the germline V gene, CDR1 is LGHNA and CDR2 is YNFKEQ. The CDR3 is made up of 21 amino acids. Trimming took 0 bases from V and 0 from J, leaving 26 bases between them. CDR3 sequence (DNA): TGTGCCAGCAGCCAAGATCCCCTCACGAGAGGACGAGACCGTTCTAACTATGGCTACACCTTC. This sequence encodes CASSQDPLTRGRDRSNYGYTF.

The CDR3 DNA follows: TGTGCCAGCAGTTTAGAGGGACAGGCAGCTTTCTTT. It translates to CASSLEGQAAFF. The chain employs TRBV12-3 or TRBV12-4 and TRBJ1-1; 8 bases fit TRBD1. The V segment lost 1 base and the J segment 10 bases; nucleotides outside the gene matches: 2. The CDR3 is 12 amino acids.

The rearrangement uses TRBV7-8 and TRBJ1-5; D is unclear. The CDR3 is made up of 14 amino acids. Trimming pared 1 base from V and 1 base from J, leaving 5 bases between. CDR1 and CDR2 from the germline V gene are SGHVS and FQNEAQ. The CDR3 here is CASSLVQSNQPQHF. The CDR3 coding sequence is TGTGCCAGCAGCTTAGTTCAAAGCAATCAGCCCCAGCATTTT.

In nucleotides, the CDR3 is TGTGCCAGCAGCCCGACGGACAGGGCGACCCAGTACTTC. Protein: CASSPTDRATQYF. The chain combines TRBV28 with TRBJ2-5; TRBD1 aligns across 8 bases. Looked up from germline, CDR1 is MDHEN and CDR2 is SYDVKM. The CDR3 sequence is 13 residues long. V lost 6 bases to trimming and J lost 7 bases; unmatched junction nucleotides: 7.

V is TRBV9 and J is TRBJ2-5; TRBD2 aligns across 9 bases. Germline V gene data show CDR1 as SGDLS and CDR2 as YYNGEE. V shed 0 bases and J 2 bases; nucleotides not matched to a gene: 8. CDR3 length: 17 amino acids. CDR3 nucleotides: TGTGCCAGCAGCGTAGGGGCCCAGCGGGGGGCACAAGAGACCCAGTACTTC. Translating it yields CASSVGAQRGAQETQYF.

The CDR3 region is CASLRQVREEAFF. CDR3 nucleotide sequence: TGTGCCTCACTTAGACAGGTCCGGGAGGAAGCTTTCTTT. V is TRBV27 and J is TRBJ1-1; a weak D match, TRBD1 (6 bases). The V end lost 11 bases, the J end lost 8 bases, and 21 bases lay between the germline ends. CDR3 length: 13 residues. Per germline, CDR1 MNHEY and CDR2 SMNVEV (reference sequence).

V is TRBV20-1 and J is TRBJ2-3; 12 bases match TRBD2. Trimming removed 1 base from V and 5 bases from J; junction bases left unmatched: 4. This CDR3 has 15 amino acids. Germline V CDR1 and CDR2: DFQATT, SNEGSKA (reference sequence). The CDR3 DNA is TGCAGTGCTAGAGCTAGCGGGGGGGCCGGAGATACGCAGTATTTT. Translating gives CSARASGGAGDTQYF.